Included here is one T cell receptor beta chain sequence, with context. These data originate in a study of cytomegalovirus exposure and HLA in healthy donors. Amplification used 60 Vbeta primers and 13 Jbeta primers. The table came from immunoSEQ multiplex PCR; TCRdb's copy has only in-frame clones and leaves some out. The table includes nearly 200,000 clones, 60% to 80% detected once. Trimming at V came to 10 bases and at J to 7 bases, leaving 15 bases not matched to a gene. CDR1 MDHEN and CDR2 SYDVKM come from the germline V gene. The CDR3 is 15 amino acids. V usage is TRBV28 and J usage is TRBJ1-2, with TRBD1 matching 10 bases. The sequence came from a woman between 25 and 40 years old in good health and CMV-seropositive. Sequenced material: PBMCs. The CDR3 DNA reads as TGTGCCATCGATGGCGCTAGCAGGACAGGGGGTGGCTACACCTTC. Protein: CAIDGASRTGGGYTF.